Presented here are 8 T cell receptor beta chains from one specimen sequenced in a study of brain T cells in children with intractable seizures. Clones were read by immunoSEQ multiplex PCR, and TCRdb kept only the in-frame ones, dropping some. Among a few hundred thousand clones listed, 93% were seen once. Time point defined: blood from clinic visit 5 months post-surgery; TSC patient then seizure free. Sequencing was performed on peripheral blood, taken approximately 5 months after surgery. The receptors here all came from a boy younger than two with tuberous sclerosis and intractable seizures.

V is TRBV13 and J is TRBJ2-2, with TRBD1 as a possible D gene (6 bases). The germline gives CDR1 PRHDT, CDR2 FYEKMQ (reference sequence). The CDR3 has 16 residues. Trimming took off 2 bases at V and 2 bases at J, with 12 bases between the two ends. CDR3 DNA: TGTGCCAGCAGCTTATCGACAGGAGAAAACACCGGGGAGCTGTTTTTT. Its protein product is CASSLSTGENTGELFF.

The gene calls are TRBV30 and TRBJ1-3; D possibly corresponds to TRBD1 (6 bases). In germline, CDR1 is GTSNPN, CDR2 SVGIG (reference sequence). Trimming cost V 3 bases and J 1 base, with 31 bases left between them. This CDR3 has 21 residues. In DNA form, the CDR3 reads TGTGCCTGGAGGTGGTTCGGTGTTACCGGGACAAGAAATTTTTCTGGAAACACCATATATTTT. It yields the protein CAWRWFGVTGTRNFSGNTIYF. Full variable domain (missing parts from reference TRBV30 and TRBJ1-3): SQTIHQWPATLVQPVGSPLSLECTVEGTSNPNLYWYRQAAGRGLQLLFYSVGIGQISSEVPQNLSASRPQDRQFILSSKKLLLSDSGFYLCAWRWFGVTGTRNFSGNTIYFGEGSWLTVV.

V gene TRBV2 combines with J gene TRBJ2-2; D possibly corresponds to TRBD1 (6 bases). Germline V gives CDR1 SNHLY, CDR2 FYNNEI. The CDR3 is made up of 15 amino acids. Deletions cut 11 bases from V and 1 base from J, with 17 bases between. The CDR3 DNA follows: TGTGCCTGGGACAACATAGGTCTGAACACCGGGGAGCTGTTTTTT. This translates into CAWDNIGLNTGELFF.

The CDR3 spells CASRLGSGNEQFF. CDR3 DNA: TGTGCAAGTCGCTTAGGTTCGGGGAATGAGCAGTTCTTC. The rearrangement links TRBV12-2 to TRBJ2-1; TRBD2, as called in the table, went unchecked against the DNA. TRBV12-2 is an annotated pseudogene. This CDR3 spans 13 amino acids.

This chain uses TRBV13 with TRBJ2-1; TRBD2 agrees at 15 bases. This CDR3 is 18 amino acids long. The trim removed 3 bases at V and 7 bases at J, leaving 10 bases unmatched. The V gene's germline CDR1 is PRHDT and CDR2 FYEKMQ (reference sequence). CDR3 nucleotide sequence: TGTGCCAGCAGCTTGGAGGGGACTAGCGGGAGGTTCAGGAATGAGCAGTTCTTC. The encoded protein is CASSLEGTSGRFRNEQFF.

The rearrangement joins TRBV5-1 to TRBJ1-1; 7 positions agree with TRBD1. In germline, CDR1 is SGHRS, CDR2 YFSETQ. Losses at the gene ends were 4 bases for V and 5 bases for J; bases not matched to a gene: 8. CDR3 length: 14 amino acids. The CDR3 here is CASSAREQGTEAFF. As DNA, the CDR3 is TGCGCCAGCAGCGCGCGAGAACAGGGGACTGAAGCTTTCTTT.

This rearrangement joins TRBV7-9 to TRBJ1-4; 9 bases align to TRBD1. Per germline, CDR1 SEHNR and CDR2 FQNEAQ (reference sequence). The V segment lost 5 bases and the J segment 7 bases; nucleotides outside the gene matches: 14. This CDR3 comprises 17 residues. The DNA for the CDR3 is TGTGCCAGCAGCCCCAGGACAGGGGATTATTTGGGTGAAAAACTGTTTTTT. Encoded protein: CASSPRTGDYLGEKLFF.

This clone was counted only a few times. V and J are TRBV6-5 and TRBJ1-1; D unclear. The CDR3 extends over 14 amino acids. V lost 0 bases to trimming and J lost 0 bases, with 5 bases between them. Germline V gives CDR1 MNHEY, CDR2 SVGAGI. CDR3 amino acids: CASSYSALNTEAFF. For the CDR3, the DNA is TGTGCCAGCAGTTACTCAGCCCTGAACACTGAAGCTTTCTTT.